The 8 T cell receptor beta chains below were found in one sample sequenced in a study of memory CD4+ T cells and cytomegalovirus serostatus. Sequenced by immunoSEQ multiplex PCR; TCRdb stores in-frame clones only, minus some. Among about 48,000 clones listed, around 80% were seen once. The sort gate was single viable CD3+CD4+CD8-CD45RO+ cells for memory CD4+ T cells. Sequenced: memory CD4+ T cells from blood. These receptors all stem from an adult in good health and CMV-seronegative.

This chain connects TRBV14 to TRBJ2-3; D unresolved. V lost 1 base, J lost 3 bases, and 8 bases lay in between. Germline V gene sequence: CDR1 SGHDN, CDR2 FVKESK. The CDR3 is 14 amino acids. The CDR3 nucleotides are TGTGCCAGCAGCCAAGTCTCGGGTACAGATACGCAGTATTTT. It yields the protein CASSQVSGTDTQYF.

This sequence joins TRBV18 and TRBJ2-7; D is unresolved. V was trimmed by 2 bases and J by 3 bases, leaving 5 bases between them. The CDR3 covers 12 residues. CDR1 is KGHSH and CDR2 is LQKENI in the germline V gene. CDR3 sequence: CASSPRRYEQYF. As DNA, the CDR3 is TGTGCCAGCTCACCAAGGCGCTACGAGCAGTACTTC.

The chain couples TRBV5-1 to TRBJ2-7; D not certain. The CDR3 covers 15 residues. The germline V gene encodes CDR1 SGHRS and CDR2 YFSETQ. The V gene lost 0 bases and the J gene lost 0 bases, with 10 bases spanning the gap. The CDR3: CASSLVNSGSYEQYF. The CDR3 nucleotides read TGCGCCAGCAGCTTGGTTAACAGTGGCTCCTACGAGCAGTACTTC.

The chain recombines TRBV9 with TRBJ2-5; 7 bases agree with TRBD2. With V trimmed by 0 bases and J by 1 base, 6 bases remained unmatched. Germline lookup yields CDR1 SGDLS and CDR2 YYNGEE. This CDR3 region has 16 residues. The CDR3 loop reads CASSVALGLSQETQYF. The CDR3 DNA sequence: TGTGCCAGCAGCGTAGCTCTGGGACTAAGCCAAGAGACCCAGTACTTC.

The CDR3 protein is CASSLVMNTGELFF. For the CDR3, the DNA is TGTGCCAGCAGCTTGGTTATGAACACCGGGGAGCTGTTTTTT. This chain joins TRBV5-4 and TRBJ2-2, with no clear D. CDR1 SGHNT and CDR2 YYREEE come from the germline V gene (reference sequence). The CDR3 extends over 14 amino acids. The germline V and J ends were trimmed by 0 bases and 1 base, with 4 bases remaining between them.

The chain uses TRBV4-1 and TRBJ2-3; 13 bases are a match to TRBD2. Germline CDR1 MGHRA, CDR2 YSYEKL. Trimming cost V 5 bases and J 0 bases; bases outside gene matches: 11. The CDR3 contains 19 residues. As DNA, the CDR3 is TGCGCCAGCAGCGCCACCGGGACTAGCGGGGCAGCTAGCACAGATACGCAGTATTTT. It codes for CASSATGTSGAASTDTQYF.

In DNA form, the CDR3 reads TGTGCCAGCAGTTTAAAGCTTTACCTCAATGAGCAGTTCTTC. Translating it yields CASSLKLYLNEQFF. V and J are TRBV27 and TRBJ2-1; D is unclear. Germline V lookup: CDR1 MNHEY, CDR2 SMNVEV (reference sequence). V shed 2 bases and J shed 6 bases, with 11 bases lying between them. There are 14 residues in the CDR3.

The chain couples TRBV7-2 to TRBJ1-4; tentatively, D is TRBD1 (5 bases). The germline V and J ends were trimmed by 1 base and 7 bases, with 10 bases remaining between them. The germline V gene has CDR1 SGHTA and CDR2 FQGNSA. The CDR3 is made up of 14 amino acids. CDR3 nucleotides: TGTGCCAGCAGCTTAGTGTGGGGGGGTGAAAAACTGTTTTTT. This codes for CASSLVWGGEKLFF.